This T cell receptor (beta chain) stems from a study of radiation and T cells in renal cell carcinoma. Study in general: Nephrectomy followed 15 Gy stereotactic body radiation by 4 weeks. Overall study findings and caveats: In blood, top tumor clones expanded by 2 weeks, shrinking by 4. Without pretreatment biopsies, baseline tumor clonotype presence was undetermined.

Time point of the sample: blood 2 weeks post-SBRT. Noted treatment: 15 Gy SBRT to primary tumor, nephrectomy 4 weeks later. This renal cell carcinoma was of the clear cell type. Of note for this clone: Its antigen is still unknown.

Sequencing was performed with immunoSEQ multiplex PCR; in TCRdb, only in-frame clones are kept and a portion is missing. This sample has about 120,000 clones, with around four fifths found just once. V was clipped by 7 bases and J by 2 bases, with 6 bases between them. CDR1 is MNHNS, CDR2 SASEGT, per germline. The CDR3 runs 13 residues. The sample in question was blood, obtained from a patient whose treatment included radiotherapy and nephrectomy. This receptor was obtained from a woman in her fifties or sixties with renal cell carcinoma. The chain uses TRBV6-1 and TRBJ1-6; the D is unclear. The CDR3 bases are TGTGCCAGCATAATGACCTATAATTCACCCCTCCACTTT. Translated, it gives CASIMTYNSPLHF.